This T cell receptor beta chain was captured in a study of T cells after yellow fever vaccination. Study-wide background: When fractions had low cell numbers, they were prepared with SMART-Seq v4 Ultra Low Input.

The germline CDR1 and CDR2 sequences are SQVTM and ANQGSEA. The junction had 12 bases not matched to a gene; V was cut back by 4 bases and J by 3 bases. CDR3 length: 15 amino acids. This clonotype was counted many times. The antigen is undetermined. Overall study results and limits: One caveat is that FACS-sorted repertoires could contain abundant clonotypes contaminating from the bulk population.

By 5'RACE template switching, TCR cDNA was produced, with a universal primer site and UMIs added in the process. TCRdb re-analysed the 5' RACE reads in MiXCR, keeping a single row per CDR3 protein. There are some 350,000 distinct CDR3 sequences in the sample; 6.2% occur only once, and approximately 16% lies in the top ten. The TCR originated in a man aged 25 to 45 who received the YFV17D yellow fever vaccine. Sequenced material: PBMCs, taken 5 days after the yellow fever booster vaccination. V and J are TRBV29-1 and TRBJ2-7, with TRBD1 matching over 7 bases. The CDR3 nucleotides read TGCAGCGTTGCTGGGACAGACGGTAGTGACTACGAGCAGTACTTC. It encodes CSVAGTDGSDYEQYF.